What follows describes a single TCR beta chain. This sample is part of a study of T cell responses to AZD1222 COVID-19 vaccine. Germline V gene data show CDR1 as KGHDR and CDR2 as SFDVKD. V gave up 6 bases and J gave up 9 bases, with 17 bases separating them. The length of the CDR3 is 14 residues. The data were produced by immunoSEQ multiplex PCR, yet TCRdb's version contains in-frame clones alone and is incomplete. The sample has about 160,000 clones; 88% are singletons. This TCR was sampled from an adult who received the AZD1222 COVID-19 vaccine. The J gene is TRBJ2-1, the V gene TRBV24-1, with D perhaps TRBD1 (6 bases). Specimen: peripheral blood, collected 28 days after the second AZD1222 dose. CDR3 DNA: TGTGCCACCAGTCCATCGACAGGTCTTGTTGAGCAGTTCTTC. It translates to CATSPSTGLVEQFF.